Here is one T cell receptor (beta chain) with its context. The CDR3 consists of 12 residues. Trimming left V 4 bases short and J 3 bases short, with 4 bases between. Germline V lookup: CDR1 SGHRS, CDR2 YFSETQ. The data derive from a study of cytomegalovirus exposure and HLA in healthy donors. The PCR had 60 Vbeta and 13 Jbeta primers. The repertoire was sequenced with immunoSEQ multiplex PCR; TCRdb's copy has only in-frame clones and lacks some. This repertoire includes roughly 51,000 clones. The origin of this receptor is a male donor in good health and CMV-seropositive. The sample was PBMCs. V gene TRBV5-1 combines with J gene TRBJ2-2; D is undetermined. The CDR3: CASSVDTGELFF. Written as DNA, the CDR3 is TGCGCCAGCAGCGTCGACACCGGGGAGCTGTTTTTT.